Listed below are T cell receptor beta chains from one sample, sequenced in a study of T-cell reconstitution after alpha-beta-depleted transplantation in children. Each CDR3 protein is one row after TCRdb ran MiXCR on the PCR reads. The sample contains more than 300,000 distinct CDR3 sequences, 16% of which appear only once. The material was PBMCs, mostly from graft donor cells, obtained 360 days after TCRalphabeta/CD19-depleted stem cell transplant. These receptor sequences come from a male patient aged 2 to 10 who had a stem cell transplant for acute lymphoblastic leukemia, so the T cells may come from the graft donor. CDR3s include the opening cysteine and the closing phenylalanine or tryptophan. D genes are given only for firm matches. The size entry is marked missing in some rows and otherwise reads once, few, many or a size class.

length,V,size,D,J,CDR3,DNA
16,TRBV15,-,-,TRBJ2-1,CATSRDPAGANNEQFF,TGTGCCACCAGCAGAGATCCCGCTGGGGCGAACAATGAGCAGTTCTTC
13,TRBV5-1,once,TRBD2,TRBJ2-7,CASGAGGLYEQYF,TGCGCCAGCGGAGCGGGAGGCCTCTACGAGCAGTACTTC
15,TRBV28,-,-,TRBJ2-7,CASSSSGSASYEQYF,TGTGCCAGCAGTTCCTCAGGGTCGGCATCCTACGAGCAGTACTTC
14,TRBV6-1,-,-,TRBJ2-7,CASSTAGPPYEQYF,TGTGCCAGCAGTACCGCGGGACCACCCTACGAGCAGTACTTC
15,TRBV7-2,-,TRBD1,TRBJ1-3,CASSLRGQGWNTIYF,TGTGCCAGCAGCTTACGGGGACAGGGCTGGAACACCATATATTTT
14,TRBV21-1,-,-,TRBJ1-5,CASSGSTGQQPQHF,TGTGCCAGCAGCGGGTCGACGGGACAGCAGCCCCAGCATTTT
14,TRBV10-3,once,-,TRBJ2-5,CAISASEMQETQYF,TGTGCCATCAGTGCGTCGGAAATGCAAGAGACCCAGTACTTC
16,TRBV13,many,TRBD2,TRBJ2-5,CASSLSPAGVQETQYF,TGTGCCAGCAGCTTATCCCCAGCGGGAGTCCAAGAGACCCAGTACTTC
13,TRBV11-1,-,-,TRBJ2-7,CASTPRGSYEQYF,TGTGCCAGCACCCCTCGTGGTTCCTACGAGCAGTACTTC
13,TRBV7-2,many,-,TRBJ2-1,CASSFKLGNEQFF,TGTGCCAGCAGCTTTAAACTGGGGAATGAGCAGTTCTTC
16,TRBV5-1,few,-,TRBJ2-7,CASSPRPQGRVYEQYF,TGCGCCAGCAGCCCCCGCCCCCAGGGGAGAGTCTACGAGCAGTACTTC
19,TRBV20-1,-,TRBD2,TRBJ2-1,CSATPGLAGGLGSYNEQFF,TGCAGTGCAACCCCGGGACTAGCGGGAGGGCTTGGGTCTTACAATGAGCAGTTCTTC
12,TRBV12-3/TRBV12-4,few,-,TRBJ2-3,CASIPGTDTQYF,TGTGCCAGCATCCCCGGGACAGATACGCAGTATTTT
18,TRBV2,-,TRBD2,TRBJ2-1,CASKAGLAGELTYNEQFF,TGTGCCAGCAAAGCGGGACTAGCGGGAGAGTTAACCTACAATGAGCAGTTCTTC
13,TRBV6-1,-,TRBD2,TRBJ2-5,CASSQAGIGTQYF,TGTGCCAGCAGTCAAGCGGGAATAGGGACCCAGTACTTC
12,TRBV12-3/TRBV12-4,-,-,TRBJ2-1,CASSLGGPGWFF,TGTGCCAGCAGTTTAGGGGGGCCAGGGTGGTTCTTC
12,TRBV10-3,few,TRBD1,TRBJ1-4,CAISDRGEKLFF,TGTGCCATCAGTGACAGGGGGGAAAAACTGTTTTTT
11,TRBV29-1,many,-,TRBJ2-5,CSVEAGETQYF,TGCAGCGTTGAGGCGGGAGAGACCCAGTACTTC
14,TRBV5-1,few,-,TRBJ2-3,CASNRGESTDTQYF,TGCGCCAGCAATCGGGGCGAGTCCACAGATACGCAGTATTTT
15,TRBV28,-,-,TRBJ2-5,CASSYTDTKQETQYF,TGTGCCAGCAGTTATACCGACACGAAACAAGAGACCCAGTACTTC
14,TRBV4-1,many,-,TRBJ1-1,CASSQEHRNTEAFF,TGCGCCAGCAGCCAAGAACACAGGAACACTGAAGCTTTCTTT
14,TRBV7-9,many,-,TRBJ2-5,CASSSQGIKETQYF,TGTGCCAGCAGCTCCCAGGGAATTAAGGAGACCCAGTACTTC
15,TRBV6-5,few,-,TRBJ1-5,CASSYSWGANQPQHF,TGTGCCAGCAGTTACTCTTGGGGGGCAAATCAGCCCCAGCATTTT
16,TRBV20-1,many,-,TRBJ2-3,CSASGRGALSTDTQYF,TGCAGTGCTAGTGGTCGCGGGGCCCTCAGCACAGATACGCAGTATTTT
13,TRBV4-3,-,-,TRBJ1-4,CASSRGPNEKLFF,TGCGCCAGCAGCCGGGGGCCCAATGAAAAACTGTTTTTT
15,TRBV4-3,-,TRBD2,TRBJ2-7,CASSQKVSGAYEQYF,TGCGCCAGCAGCCAAAAGGTTAGCGGGGCCTACGAGCAGTACTTC
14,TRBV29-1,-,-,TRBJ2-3,CSVEFGQSPDTQYF,TGCAGCGTTGAATTCGGACAGTCCCCAGATACGCAGTATTTT
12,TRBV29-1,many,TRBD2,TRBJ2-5,CSVAGGRETQYF,TGCAGCGTAGCGGGAGGGCGAGAGACCCAGTACTTC
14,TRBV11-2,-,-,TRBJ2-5,CASSLSTSKETQYF,TGTGCCAGCAGCCTCTCCACCTCAAAAGAGACCCAGTACTTC
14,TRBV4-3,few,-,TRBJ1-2,CASSPRTEWYGYTF,TGCGCCAGCAGCCCAAGGACAGAGTGGTATGGCTACACCTTC
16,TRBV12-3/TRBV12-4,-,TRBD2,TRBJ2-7,CASSLAGLANDYEQYF,TGTGCCAGCAGTTTAGCGGGACTAGCGAATGATTACGAGCAGTACTTC
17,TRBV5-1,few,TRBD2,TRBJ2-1,CASSLAPSGRGYNEQFF,TGCGCCAGCAGCTTAGCCCCTAGCGGGAGAGGGTACAATGAGCAGTTCTTC
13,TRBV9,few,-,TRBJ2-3,CASSAQSVDTQYF,TGTGCCAGCAGCGCCCAGAGTGTGGATACGCAGTATTTT
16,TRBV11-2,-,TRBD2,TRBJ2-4,CASSSWVGRVGDIQYF,TGTGCCAGCAGCTCCTGGGTTGGGAGGGTTGGAGACATTCAGTACTTC
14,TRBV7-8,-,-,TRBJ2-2,CASSYRANTGELFF,TGTGCCAGCAGCTATAGGGCGAACACCGGGGAGCTGTTTTTT
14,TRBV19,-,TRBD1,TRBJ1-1,CASSLGQGPIEAFF,TGTGCCAGTAGTCTTGGACAGGGGCCCATTGAAGCTTTCTTT
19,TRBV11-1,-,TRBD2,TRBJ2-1,CASSLKGLGPSWGWDEQFF,TGTGCCAGCAGTCTCAAGGGACTAGGTCCTTCGTGGGGCTGGGATGAGCAGTTCTTC
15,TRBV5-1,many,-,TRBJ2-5,CASSLEGPIQETQYF,TGCGCCAGCAGCTTGGAGGGCCCAATTCAAGAGACCCAGTACTTC
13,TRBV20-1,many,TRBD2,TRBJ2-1,CSAIPSGQVEQFF,TGCAGTGCCATTCCTAGCGGGCAGGTTGAGCAGTTCTTC
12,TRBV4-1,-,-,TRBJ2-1,CASSQSYNEQFF,TGCGCCAGCAGCCAGTCCTACAATGAGCAGTTCTTC
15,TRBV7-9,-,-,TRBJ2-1,CASSLGNNGHNEQFF,TGTGCCAGCAGCTTAGGTAACAACGGCCACAATGAGCAGTTCTTC
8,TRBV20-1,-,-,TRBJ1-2,CSAAGYTF,TGCAGTGCTGCCGGCTACACCTTC
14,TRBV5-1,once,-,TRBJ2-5,CSSSLYFRAETQYF,TGCTCCAGCAGCTTGTATTTCAGGGCTGAGACCCAGTACTTC
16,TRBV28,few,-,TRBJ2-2,CASSLSPRQNTGELFF,TGTGCCAGCAGTCTATCCCCAAGACAGAACACCGGGGAGCTGTTTTTT
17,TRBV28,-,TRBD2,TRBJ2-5,CASSPILAGGPRETQYF,TGTGCCAGCAGTCCCATTTTAGCGGGAGGGCCACGTGAGACCCAGTACTTC
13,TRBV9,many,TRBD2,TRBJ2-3,CASAAGGTDTQYF,TGTGCCAGCGCGGCGGGAGGCACAGATACGCAGTATTTT
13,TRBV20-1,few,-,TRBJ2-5,CSARGRAEETQYF,TGCAGTGCTAGAGGCAGGGCGGAGGAGACCCAGTACTTC
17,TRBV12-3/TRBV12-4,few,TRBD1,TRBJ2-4,CASSLLRGQGVGDIQYF,TGTGCCAGCAGTTTGTTACGAGGACAGGGAGTGGGGGACATTCAGTACTTC